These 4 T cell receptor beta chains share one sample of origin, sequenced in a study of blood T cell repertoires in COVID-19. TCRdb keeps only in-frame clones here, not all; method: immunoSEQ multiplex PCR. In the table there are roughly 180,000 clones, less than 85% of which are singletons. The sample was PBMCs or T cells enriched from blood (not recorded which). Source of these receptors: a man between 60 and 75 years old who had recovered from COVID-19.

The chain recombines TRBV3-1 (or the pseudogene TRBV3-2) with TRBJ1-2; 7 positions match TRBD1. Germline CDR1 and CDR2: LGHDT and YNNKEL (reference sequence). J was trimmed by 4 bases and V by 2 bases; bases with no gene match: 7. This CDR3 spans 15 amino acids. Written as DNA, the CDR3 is TGTGCCAGCAGCCAAAACTGGGACAGTCGCTATGGCTACACCTTC. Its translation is CASSQNWDSRYGYTF.

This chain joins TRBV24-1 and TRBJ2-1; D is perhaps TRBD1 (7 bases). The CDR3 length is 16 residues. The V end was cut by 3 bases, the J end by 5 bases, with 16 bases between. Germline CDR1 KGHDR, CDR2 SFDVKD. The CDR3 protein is CATSDRQGGGNNEQFF. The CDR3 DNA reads TGTGCCACCAGTGATCGACAGGGAGGCGGGAACAATGAGCAGTTCTTC.

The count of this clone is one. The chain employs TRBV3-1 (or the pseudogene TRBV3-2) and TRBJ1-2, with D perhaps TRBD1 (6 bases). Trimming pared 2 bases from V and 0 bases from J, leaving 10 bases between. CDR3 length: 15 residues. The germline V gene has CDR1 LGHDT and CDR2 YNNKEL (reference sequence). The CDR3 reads CASSQLRGTNYGYTF. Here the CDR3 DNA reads TGTGCCAGCAGCCAACTCAGGGGCACTAACTATGGCTACACCTTC.

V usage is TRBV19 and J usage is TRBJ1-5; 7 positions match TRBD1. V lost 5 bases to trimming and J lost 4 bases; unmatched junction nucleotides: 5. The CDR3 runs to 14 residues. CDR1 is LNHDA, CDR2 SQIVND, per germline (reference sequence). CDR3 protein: CASSLQGRNQPQHF. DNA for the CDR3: TGTGCCAGTAGTTTACAGGGGCGGAATCAGCCCCAGCATTTT. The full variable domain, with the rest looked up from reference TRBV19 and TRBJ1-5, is DGGITQSPKYLFRKEGQNVTLSCEQNLNHDAMYWYRQDPGQGLRLIYYSQIVNDFQKGDIAEGYSVSREKKESFPLTVTSAQKNPTAFYLCASSLQGRNQPQHFGDGTRLSIL.